Below, 29 T cell receptor beta chains from the same sample are listed, as sequenced in a study of beta chain features in type 1 diabetes. What was sequenced were expressed TCRB transcripts, since all of the isolated RNA had been reverse transcribed. The data were produced by immunoSEQ multiplex PCR, yet TCRdb's version contains in-frame clones alone and is incomplete. The sample lists a few hundred thousand clones, around 10% occurring once. Sample: naive CD4+ T cells from blood. Receptor source: a woman in her twenties or thirties in good health.

This clone occurred a few times. The V and J genes are TRBV29-1 and TRBJ1-1; possible D gene TRBD1, 5 bases. V was cut by 4 bases and J by 1 base, with 10 bases left in between. Looked up from germline, CDR1 is SQVTM and CDR2 is ANQGSEA. This CDR3 spans 13 amino acids. CDR3 in amino acids: CSVGGATNTEAFF. CDR3 DNA sequence: TGCAGCGTTGGTGGGGCAACGAACACTGAAGCTTTCTTT.

In this sample, this clone turned up a few times. The chain has TRBV15 and TRBJ2-3; tentatively, D is TRBD1 (5 bases). CDR1 is LNHNV, CDR2 YYDKDF, per germline (reference sequence). The CDR3 is 18 residues long. V was cut by 3 bases and J by 1 base, with 20 bases left in between. The CDR3 loop is CATSSGSRVRSGTDTQYF. The CDR3 nucleotides are TGTGCCACCAGCAGTGGGTCCAGGGTGCGTTCGGGCACAGATACGCAGTATTTT.

This clone turned up a few times. The chain joins TRBV7-6 to TRBJ1-4, with D hard to call. In germline, CDR1 is SGHVS, CDR2 FNYEAQ. Trimming took off 6 bases at V and 6 bases at J, with 5 bases between the two ends. This CDR3 region has 11 residues. The CDR3 DNA follows: TGTGCCAGCAGTACGGATGAAAAACTGTTTTTT. Its protein product is CASSTDEKLFF.

The chain employs TRBV19 and TRBJ2-2; D perhaps matches TRBD2 (6 bases). Germline assignment: CDR1 LNHDA and CDR2 SQIVND (reference sequence). V dropped 5 bases and J dropped 3 bases, with 22 bases sitting between them. This CDR3 region has 18 residues. The CDR3 region is CASSYGSGGAVDTGELFF. The CDR3 nucleotides read TGTGCCAGTAGTTATGGTAGCGGAGGAGCGGTCGACACCGGGGAGCTGTTTTTT.

This clone appeared a few times. The V gene is TRBV29-1, the J gene TRBJ1-3; no reliable D call. Germline V gene sequence: CDR1 SQVTM, CDR2 ANQGSEA. This CDR3 is built from 16 residues. V lost 4 bases, J lost 5 bases, and 21 bases lay in between. CDR3 coding DNA: TGCAGCGTTGCAGTGAGGGTGCCAACATCCCGAAACACCATATATTTT. This gives the protein CSVAVRVPTSRNTIYF. The whole variable domain, remainder taken from reference TRBV29-1 and TRBJ1-3, is SAVISQKPSRDICQRGTSLTIQCQVDSQVTMMFWYRQQPGQSLTLIATANQGSEATYESGFVIDKFPISRPNLTFSTLTVSNMSPEDSSIYLCSVAVRVPTSRNTIYFGEGSWLTVV.

This clone was detected only a few times. The V call is TRBV15, the J call TRBJ2-7, with D maybe TRBD2 (6 bases). Germline loops: CDR1 LNHNV, CDR2 YYDKDF (reference sequence). V lost 1 base and J lost 3, with 10 bases in between. The CDR3 sequence is 14 residues long. The CDR3 bases are TGTGCCACCAGCAGAGGCGGGAACAGCTACGAGCAGTACTTC. Translated, it gives CATSRGGNSYEQYF.

The chain links TRBV9 to TRBJ2-3; D unresolved. V lost 0 bases and J lost 4, with 6 bases in between. Germline CDR1 and CDR2: SGDLS and YYNGEE. The CDR3 runs 13 residues. CDR3 sequence: CASSVVSSDTQYF. The CDR3 nucleotides read TGTGCCAGCAGCGTAGTTAGTTCAGATACGCAGTATTTT.

V is TRBV18 and J is TRBJ2-7; D gene uncertain. This CDR3 spans 14 amino acids. From germline, CDR1 is KGHSH and CDR2 LQKENI. With 3 bases removed from V and 0 bases from J, the gap between germline ends came to 9 bases. CDR3 region: CASSPPGGSYEQYF. CDR3 DNA: TGTGCCAGCTCACCCCCCGGCGGCTCCTACGAGCAGTACTTC.

Notes on this clone: This specimen includes other DNA sequences encoding the same CDR3. This chain uses TRBV29-1 with TRBJ2-5; no firm D call. The CDR3 runs to 10 residues. Trimming left V 6 bases short and J 2 bases short, with 4 bases between. CDR1 is SQVTM and CDR2 is ANQGSEA in the germline V gene. The CDR3 nucleotides are TGCAGCGTCGGGCAAGAGACCCAGTACTTC. This sequence encodes CSVGQETQYF.

There are a few counts of this clone. The genes are TRBV4-3 and TRBJ2-1, with 8 positions matching TRBD2. V dropped 1 base and J dropped 4; count of bases not matched to a gene: 6. Germline values: CDR1 LGHNA, CDR2 YSLEER. This CDR3 has 16 amino acids. This chain's CDR3 is CASSQGSGSGYNEQFF. The DNA of the CDR3 is TGCGCCAGCAGCCAAGGAAGCGGGAGTGGTTACAATGAGCAGTTCTTC.

This clone was detected only a few times. The gene calls are TRBV30 and TRBJ1-2, with 9 bases aligning to TRBD1. The CDR3 contains 16 residues. After removal of 5 bases from V and 7 bases from J, the junction contained 17 bases not matched to a gene. Germline CDR1 reads GTSNPN; CDR2 reads SVGIG (reference sequence). CDR3 sequence (DNA): TGTGCCTGGGCCCGGGACAGGGCATTAATTAGGAGTGGCTACACCTTC. Translation gives CAWARDRALIRSGYTF.

The rearrangement links TRBV4-1 to TRBJ2-1; D gene unclear. Germline values: CDR1 MGHRA, CDR2 YSYEKL. V dropped 2 bases and J dropped 2 bases, with 10 bases sitting between them. The CDR3 sequence is 15 residues long. CDR3 coding DNA: TGCGCCAGCAGCCAACTAGTTCCTACCTACAATGAGCAGTTCTTC. It translates to CASSQLVPTYNEQFF.

V and J are TRBV19 and TRBJ2-1; D call uncertain. Per germline, CDR1 LNHDA and CDR2 SQIVND (reference sequence). V lost 3 bases and J 4 bases, leaving 13 bases between the germline ends. The CDR3 is 15 amino acids. The CDR3 sequence: CASSITGWNYNEQFF. The CDR3 DNA reads as TGTGCCAGTAGTATTACGGGTTGGAATTACAATGAGCAGTTCTTC. Variable domain in full (rest from reference TRBV19 and TRBJ2-1): DGGITQSPKYLFRKEGQNVTLSCEQNLNHDAMYWYRQDPGQGLRLIYYSQIVNDFQKGDIAEGYSVSREKKESFPLTVTSAQKNPTAFYLCASSITGWNYNEQFFGPGTRLTVL.

The CDR3 DNA is TGTGCCAGCAGCTCGGGTTTACGCGGGTCCGCCTACGAGCAGTACTTC. Residues: CASSSGLRGSAYEQYF. This chain links TRBV5-4 with TRBJ2-7; D perhaps matches TRBD2 (5 bases). With 3 bases removed from V and 2 bases from J, the gap between germline ends came to 18 bases. The CDR3 extends over 16 amino acids. Germline V gene sequence: CDR1 SGHNT, CDR2 YYREEE (reference sequence).

The J gene is TRBJ2-7, the V gene TRBV7-9; 8 bases fit TRBD1. This CDR3 has 14 amino acids. Trimming took 2 bases from V and 4 from J; bases not matched to a gene: 4. Germline V CDR1 and CDR2: SEHNR, FQNEAQ (reference sequence). The CDR3 reads CASSLTDRVYEQYF. In nucleotides, the CDR3 is TGTGCCAGCAGCTTAACGGACAGGGTTTACGAGCAGTACTTC.

The chain is built from TRBV28 and TRBJ2-5; D not resolved. The germline V gene encodes CDR1 MDHEN and CDR2 SYDVKM. The CDR3 runs to 14 residues. The V gene lost 3 bases and the J gene lost 7 bases, with 15 bases spanning the gap. The CDR3 is CASSLKSLGGTQYF. Here the CDR3 DNA reads TGTGCCAGCAGTTTGAAGTCCCTAGGCGGGACCCAGTACTTC.

This clone was counted between two and nine times. V is TRBV7-9 and J is TRBJ2-5; the match to TRBD2 covers 9 bases. Trimming removed 6 bases from V and 2 bases from J; junction bases left unmatched: 4. This CDR3 has 14 amino acids. Germline V gives CDR1 SEHNR, CDR2 FQNEAQ (reference sequence). The chain's CDR3 is CASRPSGTQETQYF. The CDR3 nucleotides are TGTGCCAGCAGACCTAGCGGGACACAAGAGACCCAGTACTTC.

This clone has a handful of counts. The chain carries TRBV10-3 and TRBJ2-5; perhaps TRBD2 as D (6 bases). The CDR3 extends over 13 amino acids. V lost 4 bases and J 5 bases, leaving 11 bases between the germline ends. Germline-derived CDR1 and CDR2 are ENHRY and SYGVKD. In DNA, the CDR3 is TGTGCCATCAGTGGGCGGGGCCGGGAGACCCAGTACTTC. It is translated as CAISGRGRETQYF.

This chain uses TRBV14 with TRBJ2-1, with 9 bases identical to TRBD2. CDR1 and CDR2 (germline): SGHDN, FVKESK. J gave up 1 base and V 1 base, and 5 bases lay outside the gene matches. CDR3 length: 17 amino acids. The CDR3 nucleotides read TGTGCCAGCAGCCAAGTAGCGGGAGCCCTTTCCTACAATGAGCAGTTCTTC. This sequence encodes CASSQVAGALSYNEQFF.

In its sample, this clone was seen a few times. The genes are TRBV11-2 and TRBJ2-3, with D perhaps TRBD1 (6 bases). Trimming took 5 bases from V and 2 from J, leaving 11 bases between them. Looked up from germline, CDR1 is SGHAT and CDR2 is FQNNGV. The CDR3 length is 14 residues. CDR3 coding DNA: TGTGCCAGCAGCCAGGACAGAACCACAGATACGCAGTATTTT. This gives the protein CASSQDRTTDTQYF.

This clone was counted only a few times. The chain has TRBV5-4 and TRBJ2-7, with TRBD2 identical over 9 bases. This CDR3 contains 16 residues. With V trimmed by 0 bases and J by 3 bases, 7 bases remained unmatched. CDR1 and CDR2 (germline): SGHNT, YYREEE (reference sequence). The CDR3 spells CASSLGGSGGVYEQYF. CDR3 bases: TGTGCCAGCAGCTTGGGTGGTAGCGGGGGAGTCTACGAGCAGTACTTC.

This clone was picked up a small number of times. The chain uses TRBV4-1 and TRBJ1-5, with TRBD1 matching over 9 bases. V shed 4 bases, J shed 0 bases, and the junction held 4 bases outside the gene matches. Germline loops: CDR1 MGHRA, CDR2 YSYEKL. The CDR3 has 16 residues. The CDR3 coding sequence is TGCGCCAGCAGCCGAGGACAGGGGTATAGCAATCAGCCCCAGCATTTT. Protein sequence: CASSRGQGYSNQPQHF.

This clone was seen more than once but under ten times. This rearrangement joins TRBV28 to TRBJ1-3; D is unresolved. Trimming removed 7 bases from V and 5 bases from J, with 12 bases in between. This CDR3 spans 13 amino acids. From germline, CDR1 is MDHEN and CDR2 SYDVKM. In nucleotides, the CDR3 is TGTGCCAGCAATCATCACGGGAGAAACACCATATATTTT. Protein sequence: CASNHHGRNTIYF.

The sample holds a few counts of this clone. The chain links TRBV29-1 to TRBJ1-2; 8 bases map to TRBD1. With 5 bases clipped from V and 8 bases from J, the junction kept 4 bases outside the gene matches. The CDR3 has 11 residues. Germline assignment: CDR1 SQVTM and CDR2 ANQGSEA. The CDR3 here is CSVTGGYGYTF. The CDR3 bases are TGCAGCGTTACAGGGGGGTACGGCTACACCTTC.

This clone was seen more than once but under ten times. This sequence joins TRBV9 and TRBJ2-3; maybe TRBD2 (6 bases). The V gene's germline CDR1 is SGDLS and CDR2 YYNGEE. The CDR3 contains 15 residues. Trimming removed 3 bases from V and 2 bases from J, with 13 bases in between. The CDR3 region has the DNA TGTGCCAGCAGCGATTATAGCGGTCTCACAGATACGCAGTATTTT. Its protein is CASSDYSGLTDTQYF.

This sequence joins TRBV19 and TRBJ1-2; tentative D call: TRBD1 (5 bases). The germline CDR1 and CDR2 sequences are LNHDA and SQIVND (reference sequence). Trimming pared 3 bases from V and 8 bases from J, leaving 22 bases between. This CDR3 spans 16 amino acids. DNA for the CDR3: TGTGCCAGTAGTATCGCCCAGGGCCTTTCCCTTTCCGGCTACACCTTC. This sequence encodes CASSIAQGLSLSGYTF.

The genes are TRBV19 and TRBJ2-4, with TRBD1 identical over 9 bases. J lost 6 bases, V lost 7 bases, and 7 bases had no gene match. The CDR3 runs to 14 residues. Looked up from germline, CDR1 is LNHDA and CDR2 is SQIVND (reference sequence). The CDR3, as DNA: TGTGCCAGTATGGGGGGACAGGGACCAAACATTCAGTACTTC. It translates to CASMGGQGPNIQYF.

The chain couples TRBV4-2 to TRBJ1-2, with D possibly matching TRBD1 (6 bases). V was shortened by 2 bases and J by 8 bases, with 21 bases between the two germline ends. This CDR3 spans 16 amino acids. CDR1 and CDR2 from the germline V gene are LGHNA and YNFKEQ. The CDR3: CASSQTGTIKMRGYTF. The CDR3 coding sequence is TGTGCCAGCAGCCAAACCGGGACAATTAAGATGCGCGGCTACACCTTC.

CDR3 in amino acids: CASSLHPSGEAGELFF. DNA for the CDR3: TGTGCCAGCAGCTTACATCCTAGCGGTGAAGCCGGGGAGCTGTTTTTT. The V and J genes are TRBV11-1 and TRBJ2-2, with TRBD2 identical over 7 bases. V trimming: 2 bases; J trimming: 6 bases; junction bases outside the gene matches: 9. The CDR3 runs to 16 residues. The germline V gene encodes CDR1 SGHAT and CDR2 FQDESV (reference sequence).